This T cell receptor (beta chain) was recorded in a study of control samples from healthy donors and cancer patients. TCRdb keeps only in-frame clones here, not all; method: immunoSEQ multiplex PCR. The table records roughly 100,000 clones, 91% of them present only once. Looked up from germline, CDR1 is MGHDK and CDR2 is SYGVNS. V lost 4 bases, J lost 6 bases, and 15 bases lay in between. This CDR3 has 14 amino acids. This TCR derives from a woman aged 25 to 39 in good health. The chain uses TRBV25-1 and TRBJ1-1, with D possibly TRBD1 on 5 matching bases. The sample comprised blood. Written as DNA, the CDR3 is TGTGCCAGCAGTGCGGGGCTTGTAGTTGCTGAAGCTTTCTTT. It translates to CASSAGLVVAEAFF. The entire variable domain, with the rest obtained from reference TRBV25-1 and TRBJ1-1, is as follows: EADIYQTPRYLVIGTGKKITLECSQTMGHDKMYWYQQDPGMELHLIHYSYGVNSTEKGDLSSESTVSRIRTEHFPLTLESARPSHTSQYLCASSAGLVVAEAFFGQGTRLTVV.